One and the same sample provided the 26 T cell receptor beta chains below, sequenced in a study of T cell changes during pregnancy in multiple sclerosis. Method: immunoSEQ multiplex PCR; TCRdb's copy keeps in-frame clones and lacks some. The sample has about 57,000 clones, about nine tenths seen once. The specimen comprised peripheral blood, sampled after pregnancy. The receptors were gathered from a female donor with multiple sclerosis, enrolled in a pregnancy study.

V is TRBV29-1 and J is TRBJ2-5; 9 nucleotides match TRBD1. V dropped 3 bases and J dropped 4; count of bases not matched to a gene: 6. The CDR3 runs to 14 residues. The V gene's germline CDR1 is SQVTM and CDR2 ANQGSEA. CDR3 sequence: CSVERDRDGETQYF. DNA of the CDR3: TGCAGCGTTGAGAGGGACAGGGATGGAGAGACCCAGTACTTC. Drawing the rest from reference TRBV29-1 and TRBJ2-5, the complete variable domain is SAVISQKPSRDICQRGTSLTIQCQVDSQVTMMFWYRQQPGQSLTLIATANQGSEATYESGFVIDKFPISRPNLTFSTLTVSNMSPEDSSIYLCSVERDRDGETQYFGPGTRLLVL.

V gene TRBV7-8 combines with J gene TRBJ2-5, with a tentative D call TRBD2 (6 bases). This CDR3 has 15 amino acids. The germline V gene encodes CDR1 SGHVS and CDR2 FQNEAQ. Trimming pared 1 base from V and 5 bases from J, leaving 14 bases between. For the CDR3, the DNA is TGTGCCAGCAGCTTAGACCATGGGGGGTTGGAGACCCAGTACTTC. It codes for CASSLDHGGLETQYF.

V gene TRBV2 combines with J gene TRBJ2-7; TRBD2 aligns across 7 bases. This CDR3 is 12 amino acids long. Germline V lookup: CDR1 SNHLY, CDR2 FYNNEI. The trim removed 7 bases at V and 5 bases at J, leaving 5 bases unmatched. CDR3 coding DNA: TGTGCCAGCACCTGGGGGGGGAACGAGCAGTACTTC. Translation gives CASTWGGNEQYF. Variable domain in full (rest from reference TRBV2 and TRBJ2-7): EPEVTQTPSHQVTQMGQEVILRCVPISNHLYFYWYRQILGQKVEFLVSFYNNEISEKSEIFDDQFSVERPDGSNFTLKIRSTKLEDSAMYFCASTWGGNEQYFGPGTRLTVT.

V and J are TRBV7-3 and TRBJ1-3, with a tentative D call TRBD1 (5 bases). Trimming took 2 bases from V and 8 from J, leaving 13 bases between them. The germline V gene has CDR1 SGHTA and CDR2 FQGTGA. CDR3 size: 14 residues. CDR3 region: CASSLLGGGDTIYF. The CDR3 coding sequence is TGTGCCAGCAGCTTACTTGGGGGGGGTGACACCATATATTTT.

In DNA form, the CDR3 reads TGTGCCAGCAGAAGGCGGGGGGGAACAGATACGCAGTATTTT. Translation: CASRRRGGTDTQYF. This chain uses TRBV28 with TRBJ2-3; 9 positions agree with TRBD2. J was trimmed by 3 bases and V by 6 bases; bases with no gene match: 4. Germline assignment: CDR1 MDHEN and CDR2 SYDVKM. The CDR3 has 14 residues.

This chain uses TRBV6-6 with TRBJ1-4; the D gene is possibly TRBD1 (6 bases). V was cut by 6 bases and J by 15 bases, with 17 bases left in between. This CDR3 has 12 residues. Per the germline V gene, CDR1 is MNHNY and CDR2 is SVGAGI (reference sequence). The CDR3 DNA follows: TGTGCCAGCAGCCCGGAGGGGGGGAGGGTGTTTTTT. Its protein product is CASSPEGGRVFF.

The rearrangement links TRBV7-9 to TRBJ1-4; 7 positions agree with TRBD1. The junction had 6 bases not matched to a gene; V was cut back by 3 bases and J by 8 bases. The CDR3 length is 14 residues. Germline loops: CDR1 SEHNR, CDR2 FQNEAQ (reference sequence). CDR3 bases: TGTGCCAGCAGCTTGGAACAGGGGTTAGAAAAACTGTTTTTT. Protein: CASSLEQGLEKLFF. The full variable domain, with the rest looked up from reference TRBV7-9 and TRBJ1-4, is DTGVSQNPRHKITKRGQNVTFRCDPISEHNRLYWYRQTLGQGPEFLTYFQNEAQLEKSRLLSDRFSAERPKGSFSTLEIQRTEQGDSAMYLCASSLEQGLEKLFFGSGTQLSVL.

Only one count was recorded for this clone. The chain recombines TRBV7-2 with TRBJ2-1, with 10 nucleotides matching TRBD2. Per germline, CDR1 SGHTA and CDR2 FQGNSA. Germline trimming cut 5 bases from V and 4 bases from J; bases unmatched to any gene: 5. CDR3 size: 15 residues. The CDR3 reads CASSHTSGTYNEQFF. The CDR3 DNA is TGTGCCAGCAGCCATACTAGCGGGACATACAATGAGCAGTTCTTC.

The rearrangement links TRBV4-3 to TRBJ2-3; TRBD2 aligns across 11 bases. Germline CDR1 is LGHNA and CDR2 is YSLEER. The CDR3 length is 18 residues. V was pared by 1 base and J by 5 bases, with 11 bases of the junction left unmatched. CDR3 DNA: TGCGCCAGCAGCCAAGCTTCCCTGACTAGCGGGGTTCTAGATACGCAGTATTTT. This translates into CASSQASLTSGVLDTQYF.

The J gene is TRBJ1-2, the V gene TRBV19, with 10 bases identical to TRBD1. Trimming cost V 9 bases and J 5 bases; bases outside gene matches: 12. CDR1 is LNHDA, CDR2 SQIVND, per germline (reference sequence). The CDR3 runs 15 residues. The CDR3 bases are TGTGCCAGCTACAACCGGGACAGGGGCCTTTATGGCTACACCTTC. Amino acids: CASYNRDRGLYGYTF.

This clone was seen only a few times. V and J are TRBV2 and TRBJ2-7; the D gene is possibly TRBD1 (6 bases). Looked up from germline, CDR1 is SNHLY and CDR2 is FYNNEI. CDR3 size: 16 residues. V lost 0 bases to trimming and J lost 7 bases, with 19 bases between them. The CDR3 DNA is TGTGCCAGCAGTGAAGCGCCTGTAGGGGGTGGTGTTGAGCAGTACTTC. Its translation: CASSEAPVGGGVEQYF. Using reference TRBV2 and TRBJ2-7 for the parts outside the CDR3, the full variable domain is EPEVTQTPSHQVTQMGQEVILRCVPISNHLYFYWYRQILGQKVEFLVSFYNNEISEKSEIFDDQFSVERPDGSNFTLKIRSTKLEDSAMYFCASSEAPVGGGVEQYFGPGTRLTVT.

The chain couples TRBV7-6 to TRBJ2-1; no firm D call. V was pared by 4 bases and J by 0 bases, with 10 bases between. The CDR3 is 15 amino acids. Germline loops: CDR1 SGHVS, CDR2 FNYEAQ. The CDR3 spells CASSSDLSSYNEQFF. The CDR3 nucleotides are TGTGCCAGCAGCTCTGACTTGAGCTCCTACAATGAGCAGTTCTTC.

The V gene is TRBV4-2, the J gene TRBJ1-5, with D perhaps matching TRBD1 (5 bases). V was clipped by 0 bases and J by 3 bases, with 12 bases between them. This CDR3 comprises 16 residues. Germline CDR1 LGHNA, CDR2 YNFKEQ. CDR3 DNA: TGTGCCAGCAGCCAAGATCTAGGGGTTCCCAATCAGCCCCAGCATTTT. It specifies CASSQDLGVPNQPQHF.

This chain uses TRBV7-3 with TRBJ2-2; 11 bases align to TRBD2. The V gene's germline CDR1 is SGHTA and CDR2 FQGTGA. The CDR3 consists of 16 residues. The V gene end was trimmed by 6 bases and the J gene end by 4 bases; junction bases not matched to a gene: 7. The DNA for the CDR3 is TGTGCCAGCAGTATAGCGGGGGGGCCGGGCACCGGGGAGCTGTTTTTT. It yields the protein CASSIAGGPGTGELFF. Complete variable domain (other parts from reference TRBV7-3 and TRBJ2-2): GAGVSQTPSNKVTEKGKYVELRCDPISGHTALYWYRQSLGQGPEFLIYFQGTGAADDSGLPNDRFFAVRPEGSVSTLKIQRTERGDSAVYLCASSIAGGPGTGELFFGEGSRLTVL.

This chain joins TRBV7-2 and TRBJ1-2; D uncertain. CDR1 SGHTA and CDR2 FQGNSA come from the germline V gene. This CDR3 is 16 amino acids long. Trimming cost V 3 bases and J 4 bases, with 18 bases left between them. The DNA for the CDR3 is TGTGCCAGCAGCTTCTTTTTCACAGTCGGTAGCTATGGCTACACCTTC. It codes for CASSFFFTVGSYGYTF.

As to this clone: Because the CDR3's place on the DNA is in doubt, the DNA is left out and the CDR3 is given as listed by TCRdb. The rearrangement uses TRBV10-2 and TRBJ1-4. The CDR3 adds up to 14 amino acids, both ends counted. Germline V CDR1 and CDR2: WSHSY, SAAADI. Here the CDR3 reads CASGEGCRMKNCFF.

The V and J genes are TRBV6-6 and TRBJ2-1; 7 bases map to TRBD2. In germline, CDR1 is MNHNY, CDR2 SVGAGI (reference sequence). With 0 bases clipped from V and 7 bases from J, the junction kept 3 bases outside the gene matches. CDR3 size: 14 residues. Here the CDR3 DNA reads TGTGCCAGCAGTTACTCGGGGGAGGGAAATGAGCAGTTCTTC. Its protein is CASSYSGEGNEQFF.

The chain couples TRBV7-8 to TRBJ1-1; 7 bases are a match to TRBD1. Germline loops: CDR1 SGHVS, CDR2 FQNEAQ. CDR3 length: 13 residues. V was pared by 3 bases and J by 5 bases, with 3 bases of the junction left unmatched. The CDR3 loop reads CASSFTGETEAFF. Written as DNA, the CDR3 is TGTGCCAGCAGCTTTACAGGGGAAACTGAAGCTTTCTTT.

The CDR3 loop reads CASSYSWRVSYEQYF. The CDR3 DNA is TGTGCCAGCAGTTACTCTTGGAGAGTTTCCTACGAGCAGTACTTC. The chain recombines TRBV6-5 with TRBJ2-7; D gene ambiguous. CDR1 and CDR2 from the germline V gene are MNHEY and SVGAGI. V was cut by 0 bases and J by 1 base, with 10 bases left in between. This CDR3 region has 15 residues.

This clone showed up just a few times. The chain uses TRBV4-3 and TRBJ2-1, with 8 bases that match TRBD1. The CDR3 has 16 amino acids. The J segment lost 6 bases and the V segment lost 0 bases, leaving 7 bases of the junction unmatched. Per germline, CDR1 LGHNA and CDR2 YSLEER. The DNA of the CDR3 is TGCGCCAGCAGCCAAGATGTCGCAGGGGGCTTCAATGAGCAGTTCTTC. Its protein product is CASSQDVAGGFNEQFF.

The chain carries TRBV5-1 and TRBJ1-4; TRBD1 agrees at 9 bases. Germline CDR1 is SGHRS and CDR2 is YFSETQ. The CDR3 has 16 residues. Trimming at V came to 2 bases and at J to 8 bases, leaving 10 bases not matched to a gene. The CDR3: CASSLEAGTGYEKLFF. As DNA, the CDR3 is TGCGCCAGCAGCTTAGAGGCGGGGACAGGGTACGAAAAACTGTTTTTT.

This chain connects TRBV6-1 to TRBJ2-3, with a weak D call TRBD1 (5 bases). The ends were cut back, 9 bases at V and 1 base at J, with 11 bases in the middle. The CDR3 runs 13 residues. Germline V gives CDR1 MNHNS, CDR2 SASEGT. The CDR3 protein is CARGHEGTDTQYF. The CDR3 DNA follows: TGTGCCAGGGGGCACGAAGGCACAGATACGCAGTATTTT.

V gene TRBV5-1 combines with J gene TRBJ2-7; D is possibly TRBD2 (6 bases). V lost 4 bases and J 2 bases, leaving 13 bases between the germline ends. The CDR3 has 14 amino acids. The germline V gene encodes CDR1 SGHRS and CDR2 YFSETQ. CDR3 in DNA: TGCGCCAGCAGCGCGGGACTGATTACCTACGAGCAGTACTTC. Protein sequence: CASSAGLITYEQYF.

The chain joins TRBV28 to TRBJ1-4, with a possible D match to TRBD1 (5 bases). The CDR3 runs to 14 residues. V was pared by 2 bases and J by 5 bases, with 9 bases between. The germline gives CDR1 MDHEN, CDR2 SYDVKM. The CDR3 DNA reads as TGTGCCAGCAGTTTAGGGGGACTAAATGAAAAACTGTTTTTT. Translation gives CASSLGGLNEKLFF.

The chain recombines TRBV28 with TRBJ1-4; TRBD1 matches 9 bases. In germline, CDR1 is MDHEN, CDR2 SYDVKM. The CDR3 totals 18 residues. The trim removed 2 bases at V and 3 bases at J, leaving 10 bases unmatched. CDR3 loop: CASSLLGQGSLANEKLFF. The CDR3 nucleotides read TGTGCCAGCAGTTTACTTGGACAGGGGAGTTTAGCTAATGAAAAACTGTTTTTT.

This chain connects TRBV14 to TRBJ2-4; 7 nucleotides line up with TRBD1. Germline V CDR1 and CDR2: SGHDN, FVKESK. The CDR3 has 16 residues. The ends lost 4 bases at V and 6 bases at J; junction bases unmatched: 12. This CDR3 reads CASSRRDRAWGNIQYF. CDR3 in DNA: TGTGCCAGCAGCCGCCGAGACAGGGCCTGGGGAAACATTCAGTACTTC. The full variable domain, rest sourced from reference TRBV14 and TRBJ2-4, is EAGVTQFPSHSVIEKGQTVTLRCDPISGHDNLYWYRRVMGKEIKFLLHFVKESKQDESGMPNNRFLAERTGGTYSTLKVQPAELEDSGVYFCASSRRDRAWGNIQYFGAGTRLSVL.